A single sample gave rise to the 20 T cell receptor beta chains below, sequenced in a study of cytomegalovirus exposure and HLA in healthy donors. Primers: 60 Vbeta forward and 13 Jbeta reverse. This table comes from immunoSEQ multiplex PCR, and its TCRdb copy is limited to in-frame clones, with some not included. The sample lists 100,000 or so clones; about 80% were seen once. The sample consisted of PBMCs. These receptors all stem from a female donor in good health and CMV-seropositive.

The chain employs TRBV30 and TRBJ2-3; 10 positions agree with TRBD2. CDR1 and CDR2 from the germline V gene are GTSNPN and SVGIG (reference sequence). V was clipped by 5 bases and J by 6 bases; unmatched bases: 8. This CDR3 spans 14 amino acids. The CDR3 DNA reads TGTGCCTGGGGGATACTAGCGGGGAGGGATACGCAGTATTTT. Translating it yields CAWGILAGRDTQYF.

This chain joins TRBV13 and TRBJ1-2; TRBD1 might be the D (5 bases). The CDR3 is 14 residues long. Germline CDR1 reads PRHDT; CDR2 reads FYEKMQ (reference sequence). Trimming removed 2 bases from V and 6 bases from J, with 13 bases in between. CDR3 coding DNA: TGTGCCAGCAGCTTAACGAGACAGCCCCATGGCTACACCTTC. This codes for CASSLTRQPHGYTF.

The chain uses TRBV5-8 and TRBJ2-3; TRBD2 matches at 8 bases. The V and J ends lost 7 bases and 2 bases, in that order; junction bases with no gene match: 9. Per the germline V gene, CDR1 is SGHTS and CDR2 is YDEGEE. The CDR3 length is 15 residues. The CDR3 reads CASRGGLTNTDTQYF. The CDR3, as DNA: TGTGCCAGCCGGGGGGGCCTAACGAACACAGATACGCAGTATTTT.

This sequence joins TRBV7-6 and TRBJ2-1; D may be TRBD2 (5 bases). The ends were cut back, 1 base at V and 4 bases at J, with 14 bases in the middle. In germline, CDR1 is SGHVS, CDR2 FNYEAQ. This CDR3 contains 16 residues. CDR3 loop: CASSLGQVREYNEQFF. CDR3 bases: TGTGCCAGCAGCTTAGGGCAGGTGAGGGAGTACAATGAGCAGTTCTTC.

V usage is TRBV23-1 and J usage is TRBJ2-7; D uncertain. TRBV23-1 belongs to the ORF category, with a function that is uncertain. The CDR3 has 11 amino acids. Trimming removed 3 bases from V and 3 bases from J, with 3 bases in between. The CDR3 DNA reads TGCGCCAGCAGTCACGGCTACGAGCAGTACTTC. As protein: CASSHGYEQYF.

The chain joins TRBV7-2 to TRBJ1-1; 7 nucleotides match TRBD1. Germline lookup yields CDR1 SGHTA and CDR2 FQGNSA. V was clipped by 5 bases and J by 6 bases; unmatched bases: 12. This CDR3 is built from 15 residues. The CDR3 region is CASSVETGSRAEAFF. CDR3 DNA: TGTGCCAGCAGCGTGGAGACAGGGAGCAGGGCTGAAGCTTTCTTT.

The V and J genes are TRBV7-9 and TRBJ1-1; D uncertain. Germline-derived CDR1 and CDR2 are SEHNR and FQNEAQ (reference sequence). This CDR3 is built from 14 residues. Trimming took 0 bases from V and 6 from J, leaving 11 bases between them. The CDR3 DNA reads TGTGCCAGCAGCTTAGCCGTCGTGCGGGCTGAAGCTTTCTTT. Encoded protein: CASSLAVVRAEAFF.

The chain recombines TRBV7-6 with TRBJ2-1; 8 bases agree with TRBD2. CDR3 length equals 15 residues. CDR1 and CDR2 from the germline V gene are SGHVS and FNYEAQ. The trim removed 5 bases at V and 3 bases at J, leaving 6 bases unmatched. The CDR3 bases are TGTGCCAGCAGCGCGGGACTAGAGTTCTACAATGAGCAGTTCTTC. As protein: CASSAGLEFYNEQFF.

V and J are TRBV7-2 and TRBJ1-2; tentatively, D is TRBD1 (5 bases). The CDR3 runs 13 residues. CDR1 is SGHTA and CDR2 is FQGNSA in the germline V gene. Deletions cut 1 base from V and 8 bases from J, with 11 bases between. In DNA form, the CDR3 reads TGTGCCAGCAGCTTAGGTGTCGGGGGAGGCTACACCTTC. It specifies CASSLGVGGGYTF.

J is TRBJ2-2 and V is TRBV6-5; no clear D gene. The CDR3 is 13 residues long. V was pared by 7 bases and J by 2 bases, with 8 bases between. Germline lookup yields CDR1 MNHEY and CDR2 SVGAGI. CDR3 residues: CASKTSNTGELFF. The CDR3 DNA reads TGTGCCAGCAAGACTTCCAACACCGGGGAGCTGTTTTTT.

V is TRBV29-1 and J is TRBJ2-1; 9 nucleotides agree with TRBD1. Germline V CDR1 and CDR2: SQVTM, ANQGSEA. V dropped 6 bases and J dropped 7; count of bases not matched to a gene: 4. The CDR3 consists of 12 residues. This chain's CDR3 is CSVPTGGNEQFF. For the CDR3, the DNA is TGCAGCGTCCCGACAGGGGGGAATGAGCAGTTCTTC.

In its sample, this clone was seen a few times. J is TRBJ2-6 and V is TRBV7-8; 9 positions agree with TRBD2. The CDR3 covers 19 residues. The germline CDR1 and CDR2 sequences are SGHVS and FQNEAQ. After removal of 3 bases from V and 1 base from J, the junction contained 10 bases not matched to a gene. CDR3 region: CASSFSLRAGGSGANVLTF. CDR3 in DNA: TGTGCCAGCAGCTTTAGCCTACGAGCGGGAGGTTCTGGGGCCAACGTCCTGACTTTC. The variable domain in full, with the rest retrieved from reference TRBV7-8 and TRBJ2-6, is GAGVSQSPRYKVAKRGQDVALRCDPISGHVSLFWYQQALGQGPEFLTYFQNEAQLDKSGLPSDRFFAERPEGSVSTLKIQRTQQEDSAVYLCASSFSLRAGGSGANVLTFGAGSRLTVL.

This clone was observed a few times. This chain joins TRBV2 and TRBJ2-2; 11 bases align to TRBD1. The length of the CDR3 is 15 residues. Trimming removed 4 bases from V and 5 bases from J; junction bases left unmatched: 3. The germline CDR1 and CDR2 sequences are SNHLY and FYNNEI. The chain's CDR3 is CASSGGTGGTGELFF. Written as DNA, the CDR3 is TGTGCCAGCAGTGGGGGGACAGGGGGGACCGGGGAGCTGTTTTTT.

CDR3 in amino acids: CASSLPGGADGEQYF. The DNA for the CDR3 is TGTGCCAGCAGTTTGCCCGGGGGGGCCGACGGCGAGCAGTACTTC. The chain employs TRBV27 and TRBJ2-7; 8 positions agree with TRBD2. Losses at the gene ends were 3 bases for V and 6 bases for J; bases not matched to a gene: 10. This CDR3 region has 15 residues. Per the germline V gene, CDR1 is MNHEY and CDR2 is SMNVEV (reference sequence).

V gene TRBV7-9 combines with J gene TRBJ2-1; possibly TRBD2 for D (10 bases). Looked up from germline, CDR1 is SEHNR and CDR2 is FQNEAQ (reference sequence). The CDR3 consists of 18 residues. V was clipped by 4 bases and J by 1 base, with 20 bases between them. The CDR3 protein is CASSSQGASGSSYNEQFF. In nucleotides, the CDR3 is TGTGCCAGCAGCTCACAGGGGGCTAGCGGGAGTTCCTACAATGAGCAGTTCTTC.

This CDR3 is CASSHPAGTGLREQYF. For the CDR3, the DNA is TGTGCCAGCAGCCACCCGGCCGGGACAGGGCTGCGGGAGCAGTACTTC. The V gene is TRBV11-1, the J gene TRBJ2-7; 9 nucleotides line up with TRBD1. The CDR3 covers 16 residues. With V trimmed by 5 bases and J by 7 bases, 15 bases remained unmatched. Germline V gives CDR1 SGHAT, CDR2 FQDESV (reference sequence).

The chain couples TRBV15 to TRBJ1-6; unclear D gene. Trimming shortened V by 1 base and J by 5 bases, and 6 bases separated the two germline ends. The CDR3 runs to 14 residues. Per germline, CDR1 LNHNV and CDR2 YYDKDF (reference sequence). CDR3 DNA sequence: TGTGCCACCAGCAGAGTCCACAATAATTCACCCCTCCACTTT. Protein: CATSRVHNNSPLHF.

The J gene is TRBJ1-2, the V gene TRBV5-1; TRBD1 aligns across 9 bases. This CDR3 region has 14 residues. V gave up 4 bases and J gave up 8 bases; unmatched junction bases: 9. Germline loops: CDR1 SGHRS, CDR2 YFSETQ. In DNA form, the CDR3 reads TGCGCCAGCAGCCCCGGGACAGGGTCTCGCGGCTACACCTTC. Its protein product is CASSPGTGSRGYTF.

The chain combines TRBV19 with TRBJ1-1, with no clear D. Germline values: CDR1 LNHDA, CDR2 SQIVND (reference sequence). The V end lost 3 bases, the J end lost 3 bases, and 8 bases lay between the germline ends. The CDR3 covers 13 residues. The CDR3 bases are TGTGCCAGTAGTATCGTGGCAGACACTGAAGCTTTCTTT. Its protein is CASSIVADTEAFF.

In DNA, the CDR3 is TGTGCCAGCAGACAACTACCCTCCTACGAGCAGTACTTC. This encodes CASRQLPSYEQYF. The chain carries TRBV6-5 and TRBJ2-7, with D unclear. V lost 6 bases to trimming and J lost 0 bases, with 9 bases between them. Germline V gene sequence: CDR1 MNHEY, CDR2 SVGAGI. The length of the CDR3 is 13 residues.